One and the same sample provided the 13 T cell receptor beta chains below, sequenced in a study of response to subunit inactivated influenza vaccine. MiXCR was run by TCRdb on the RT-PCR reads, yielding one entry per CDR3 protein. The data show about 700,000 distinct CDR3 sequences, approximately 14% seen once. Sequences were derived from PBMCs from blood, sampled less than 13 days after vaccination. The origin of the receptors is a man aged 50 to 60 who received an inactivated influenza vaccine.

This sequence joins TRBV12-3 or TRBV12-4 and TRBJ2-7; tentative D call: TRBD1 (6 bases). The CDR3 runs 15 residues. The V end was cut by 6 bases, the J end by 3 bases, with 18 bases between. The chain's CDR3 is CASSRTALIDYEQYF. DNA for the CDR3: TGTGCCAGCAGCCGGACAGCCCTTATCGACTACGAGCAGTACTTC.

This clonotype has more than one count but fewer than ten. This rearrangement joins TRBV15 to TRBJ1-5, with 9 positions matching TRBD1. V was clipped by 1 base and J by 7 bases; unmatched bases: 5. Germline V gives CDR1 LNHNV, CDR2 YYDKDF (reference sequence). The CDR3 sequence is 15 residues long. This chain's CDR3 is CATSRGTGASQPQHF. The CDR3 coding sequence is TGTGCCACCAGCAGAGGGACAGGGGCAAGCCAGCCCCAGCATTTT.

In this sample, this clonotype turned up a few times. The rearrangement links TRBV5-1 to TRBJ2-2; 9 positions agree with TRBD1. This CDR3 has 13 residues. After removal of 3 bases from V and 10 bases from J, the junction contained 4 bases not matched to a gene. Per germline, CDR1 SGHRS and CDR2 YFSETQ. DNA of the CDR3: TGCGCCAGCAGCTGGGGGACAGGGATGGAGCTGTTTTTT. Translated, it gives CASSWGTGMELFF.

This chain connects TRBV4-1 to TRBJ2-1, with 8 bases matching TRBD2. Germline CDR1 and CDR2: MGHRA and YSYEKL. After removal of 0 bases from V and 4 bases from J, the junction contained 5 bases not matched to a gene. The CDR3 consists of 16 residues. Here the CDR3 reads CASSQDRAGGYNEQFF. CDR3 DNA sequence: TGCGCCAGCAGCCAAGATAGGGCGGGGGGATACAATGAGCAGTTCTTC.

The CDR3: CSAKIKGTDTQYF. CDR3 bases: TGCAGTGCCAAGATAAAGGGCACAGATACGCAGTATTTT. The genes are TRBV20-1 and TRBJ2-3; no clear D gene. Trimming stripped 6 bases from V and 1 base from J, with 11 bases between. The CDR3 is 13 amino acids. Germline V gene data show CDR1 as DFQATT and CDR2 as SNEGSKA (reference sequence).

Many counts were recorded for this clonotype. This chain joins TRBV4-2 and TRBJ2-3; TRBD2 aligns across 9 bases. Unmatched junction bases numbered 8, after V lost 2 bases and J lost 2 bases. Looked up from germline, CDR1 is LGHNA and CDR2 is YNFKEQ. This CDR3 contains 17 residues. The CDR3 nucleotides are TGTGCCAGCAGCCAATTCAGTAGCGGGAGTTCCACAGATACGCAGTATTTT. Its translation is CASSQFSSGSSTDTQYF.

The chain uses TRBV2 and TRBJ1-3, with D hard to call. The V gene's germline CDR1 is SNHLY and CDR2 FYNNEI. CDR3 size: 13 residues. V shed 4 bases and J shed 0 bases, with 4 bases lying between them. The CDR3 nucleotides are TGTGCCAGCAGTGCTTCCTCTGGAAACACCATATATTTT. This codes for CASSASSGNTIYF. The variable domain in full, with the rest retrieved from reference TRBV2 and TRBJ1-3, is EPEVTQTPSHQVTQMGQEVILRCVPISNHLYFYWYRQILGQKVEFLVSFYNNEISEKSEIFDDQFSVERPDGSNFTLKIRSTKLEDSAMYFCASSASSGNTIYFGEGSWLTVV.

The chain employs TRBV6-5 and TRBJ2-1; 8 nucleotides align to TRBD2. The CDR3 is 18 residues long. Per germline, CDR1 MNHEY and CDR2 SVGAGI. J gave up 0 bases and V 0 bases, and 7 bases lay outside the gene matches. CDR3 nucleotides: TGTGCCAGCAGTTACTCTTACGGGGGGGCTCTCTCCTACAATGAGCAGTTCTTC. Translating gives CASSYSYGGALSYNEQFF.

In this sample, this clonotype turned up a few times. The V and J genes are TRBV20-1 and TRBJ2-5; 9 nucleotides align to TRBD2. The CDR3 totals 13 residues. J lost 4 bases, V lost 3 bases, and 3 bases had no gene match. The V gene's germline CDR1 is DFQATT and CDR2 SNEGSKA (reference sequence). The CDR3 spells CSASSSGTETQYF. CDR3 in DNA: TGCAGTGCTAGTTCTAGCGGGACAGAGACCCAGTACTTC.

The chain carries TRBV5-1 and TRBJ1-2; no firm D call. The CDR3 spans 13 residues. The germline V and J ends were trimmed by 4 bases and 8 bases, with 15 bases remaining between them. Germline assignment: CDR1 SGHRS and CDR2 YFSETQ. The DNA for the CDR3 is TGCGCCAGCAGCACGGACTGGGTCGGGGGCTACACCTTC. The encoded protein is CASSTDWVGGYTF.

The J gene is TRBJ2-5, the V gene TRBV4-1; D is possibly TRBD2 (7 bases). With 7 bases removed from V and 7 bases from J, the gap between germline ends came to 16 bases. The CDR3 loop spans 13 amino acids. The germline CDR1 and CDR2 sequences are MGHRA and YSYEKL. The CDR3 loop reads CASKPTGRGTQYF. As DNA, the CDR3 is TGCGCCAGCAAACCTACAGGGAGGGGGACCCAGTACTTC.

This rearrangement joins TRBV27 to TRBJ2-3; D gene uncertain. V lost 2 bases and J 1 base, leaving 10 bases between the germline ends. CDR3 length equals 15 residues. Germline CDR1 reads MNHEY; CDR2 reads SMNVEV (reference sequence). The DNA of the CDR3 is TGTGCCAGCAGTTTAGGGGTGGGTGGCACAGATACGCAGTATTTT. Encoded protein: CASSLGVGGTDTQYF.

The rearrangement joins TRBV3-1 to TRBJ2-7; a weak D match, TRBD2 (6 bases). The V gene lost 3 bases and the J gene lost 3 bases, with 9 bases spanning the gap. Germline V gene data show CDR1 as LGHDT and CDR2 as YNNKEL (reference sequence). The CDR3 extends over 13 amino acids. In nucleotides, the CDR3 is TGTGCCAGCAGCCACGGGGGTCTCTACGAGCAGTACTTC. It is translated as CASSHGGLYEQYF.